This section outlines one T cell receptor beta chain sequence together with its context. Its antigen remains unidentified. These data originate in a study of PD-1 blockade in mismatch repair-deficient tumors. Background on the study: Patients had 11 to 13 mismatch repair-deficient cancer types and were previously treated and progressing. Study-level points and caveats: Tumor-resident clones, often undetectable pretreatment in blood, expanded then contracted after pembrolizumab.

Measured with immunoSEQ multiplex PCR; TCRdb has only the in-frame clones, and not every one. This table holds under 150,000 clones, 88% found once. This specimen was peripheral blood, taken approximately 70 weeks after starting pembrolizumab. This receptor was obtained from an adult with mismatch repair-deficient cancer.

The CDR3 loop reads CASSLRRNTYEQYF. CDR3 DNA sequence: TGTGCCAGCAGCCTCCGGCGAAATACCTACGAGCAGTACTTC. The chain couples TRBV13 to TRBJ2-7; D uncertain. Trimming cost V 5 bases and J 2 bases, with 13 bases left between them. There are 14 residues in the CDR3. CDR1 is PRHDT, CDR2 FYEKMQ, per germline (reference sequence).